The entry below gives a single T cell receptor beta chain sequence along with its context. Germline CDR1 reads SGHAT; CDR2 reads FQNNGV. This CDR3 region has 18 residues. With 5 bases clipped from V and 1 base from J, the junction kept 16 bases outside the gene matches. This entry belongs to a study of response to subunit inactivated influenza vaccine. Using its own MiXCR run on the RT-PCR reads, TCRdb lists one record per CDR3 protein. The table shows 300,000 to 350,000 distinct CDR3 sequences, with roughly 22% occurring only once. The receptor comes from a man aged 50 to 75 who received an inactivated influenza vaccine. The material was PBMCs from blood, obtained about 19 months after vaccination. The J gene is TRBJ2-5, the V gene TRBV11-2; TRBD2 aligns across 7 bases. The CDR3, as DNA: TGTGCCAGCAGCAACCAAGAAGGGGCTAGCGGACCCCAAGAGACCCAGTACTTC. Protein: CASSNQEGASGPQETQYF.